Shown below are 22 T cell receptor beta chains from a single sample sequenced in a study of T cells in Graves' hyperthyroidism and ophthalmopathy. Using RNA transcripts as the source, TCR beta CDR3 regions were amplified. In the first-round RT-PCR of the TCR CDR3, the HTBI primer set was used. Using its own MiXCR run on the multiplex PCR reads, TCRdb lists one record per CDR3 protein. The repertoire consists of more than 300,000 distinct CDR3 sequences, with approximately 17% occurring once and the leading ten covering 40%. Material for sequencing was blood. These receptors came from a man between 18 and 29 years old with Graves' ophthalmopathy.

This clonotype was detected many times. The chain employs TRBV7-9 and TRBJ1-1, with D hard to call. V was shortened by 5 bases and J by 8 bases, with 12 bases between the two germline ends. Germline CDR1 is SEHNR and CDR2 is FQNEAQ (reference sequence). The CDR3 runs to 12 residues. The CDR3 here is CASSPHEAEAFF. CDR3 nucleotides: TGTGCCAGCAGCCCGCACGAGGCCGAAGCTTTCTTT.

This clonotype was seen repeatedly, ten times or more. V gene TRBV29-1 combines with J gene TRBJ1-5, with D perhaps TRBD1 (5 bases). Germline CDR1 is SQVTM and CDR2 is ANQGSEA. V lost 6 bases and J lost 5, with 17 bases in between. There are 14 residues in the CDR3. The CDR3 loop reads CSVATSGRDQPQHF. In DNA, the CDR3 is TGCAGCGTCGCTACCTCAGGGAGGGATCAGCCCCAGCATTTT. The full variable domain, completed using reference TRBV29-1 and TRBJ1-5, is SAVISQKPSRDICQRGTSLTIQCQVDSQVTMMFWYRQQPGQSLTLIATANQGSEATYESGFVIDKFPISRPNLTFSTLTVSNMSPEDSSIYLCSVATSGRDQPQHFGDGTRLSIL.

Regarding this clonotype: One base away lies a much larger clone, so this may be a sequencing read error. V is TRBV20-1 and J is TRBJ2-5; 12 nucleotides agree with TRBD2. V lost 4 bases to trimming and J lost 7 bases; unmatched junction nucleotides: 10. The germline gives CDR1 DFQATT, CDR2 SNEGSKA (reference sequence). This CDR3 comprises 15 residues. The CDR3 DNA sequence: TGCAGTGCTAACCTAGCGGGGGGGCTGGAGGGGACCCAGTACTTC. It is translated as CSANLAGGLEGTQYF.

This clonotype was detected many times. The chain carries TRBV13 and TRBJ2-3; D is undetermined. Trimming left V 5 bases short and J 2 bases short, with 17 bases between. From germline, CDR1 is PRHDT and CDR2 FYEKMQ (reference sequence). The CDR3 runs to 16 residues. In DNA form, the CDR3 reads TGTGCCAGCAGCAATCACGGAGACGGGTTCACAGATACGCAGTATTTT. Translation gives CASSNHGDGFTDTQYF.

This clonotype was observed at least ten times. This chain's CDR3 is CASVLGGRTQYF. CDR3 sequence (DNA): TGTGCCAGCGTCCTGGGGGGGCGAACGCAGTATTTT. The chain carries TRBV2 and TRBJ2-3; D perhaps matches TRBD2 (7 bases). V lost 8 bases and J 9 bases, leaving 15 bases between the germline ends. This CDR3 has 12 residues. Germline CDR1 and CDR2: SNHLY and FYNNEI.

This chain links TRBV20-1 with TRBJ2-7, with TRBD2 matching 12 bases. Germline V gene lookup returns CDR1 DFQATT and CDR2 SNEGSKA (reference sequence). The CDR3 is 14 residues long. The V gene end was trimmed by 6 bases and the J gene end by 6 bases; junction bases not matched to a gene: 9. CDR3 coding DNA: TGCAGTGCCAGACTAGCGGGGGCCCGTCTCGAGCAGTACTTC. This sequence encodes CSARLAGARLEQYF.

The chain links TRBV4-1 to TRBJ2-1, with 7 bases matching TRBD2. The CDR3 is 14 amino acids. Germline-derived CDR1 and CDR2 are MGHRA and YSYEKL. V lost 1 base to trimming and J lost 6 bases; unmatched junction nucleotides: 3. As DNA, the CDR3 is TGCGCCAGCAGCCAAGCCGGGACTACCAATGAGCAGTTCTTC. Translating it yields CASSQAGTTNEQFF.

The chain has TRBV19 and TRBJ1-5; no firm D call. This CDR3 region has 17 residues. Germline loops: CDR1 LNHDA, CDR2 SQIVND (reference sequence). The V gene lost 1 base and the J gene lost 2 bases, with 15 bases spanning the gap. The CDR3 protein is CASSIVQASVGNQPQHF. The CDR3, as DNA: TGTGCCAGTAGTATAGTCCAGGCAAGCGTTGGCAATCAGCCCCAGCATTTT.

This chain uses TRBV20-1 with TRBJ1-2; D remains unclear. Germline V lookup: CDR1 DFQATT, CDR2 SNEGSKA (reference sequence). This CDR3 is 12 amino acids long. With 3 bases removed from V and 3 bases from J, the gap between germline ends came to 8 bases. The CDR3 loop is CSARTSYYGYTF. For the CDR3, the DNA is TGCAGTGCTAGGACAAGCTACTATGGCTACACCTTC.

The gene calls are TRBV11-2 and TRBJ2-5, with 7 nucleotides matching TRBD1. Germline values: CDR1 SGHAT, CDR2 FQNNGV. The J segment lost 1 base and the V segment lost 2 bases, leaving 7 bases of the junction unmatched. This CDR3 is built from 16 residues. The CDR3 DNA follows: TGTGCCAGCAGCTTATCCGGGACAGCTATCCAAGAGACCCAGTACTTC. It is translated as CASSLSGTAIQETQYF.

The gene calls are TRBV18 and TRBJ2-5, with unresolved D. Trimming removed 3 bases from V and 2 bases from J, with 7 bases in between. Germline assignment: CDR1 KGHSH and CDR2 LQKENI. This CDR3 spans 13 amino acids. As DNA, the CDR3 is TGTGCCAGCTCACCCACGCCTCAAGAGACCCAGTACTTC. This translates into CASSPTPQETQYF.

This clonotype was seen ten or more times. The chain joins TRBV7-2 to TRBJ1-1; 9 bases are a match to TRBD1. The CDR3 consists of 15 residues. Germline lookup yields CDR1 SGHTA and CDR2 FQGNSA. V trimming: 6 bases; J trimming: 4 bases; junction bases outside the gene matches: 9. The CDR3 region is CASRRDRVQVTEAFF. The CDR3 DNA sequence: TGTGCCAGCAGGCGGGACAGGGTACAAGTCACTGAAGCTTTCTTT.

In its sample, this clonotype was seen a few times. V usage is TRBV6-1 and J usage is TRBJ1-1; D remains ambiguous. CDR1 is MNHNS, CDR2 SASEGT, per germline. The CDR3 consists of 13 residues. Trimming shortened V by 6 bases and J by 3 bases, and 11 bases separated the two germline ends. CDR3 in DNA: TGTGCCAGCAGCCGGGAGGGAGACACTGAAGCTTTCTTT. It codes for CASSREGDTEAFF.

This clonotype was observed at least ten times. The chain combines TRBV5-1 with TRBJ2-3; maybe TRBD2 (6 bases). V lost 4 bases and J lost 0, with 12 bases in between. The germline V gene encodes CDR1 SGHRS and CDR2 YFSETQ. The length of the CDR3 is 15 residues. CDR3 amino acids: CASSVWGDSTDTQYF. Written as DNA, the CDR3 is TGCGCCAGCAGCGTCTGGGGGGACAGCACAGATACGCAGTATTTT.

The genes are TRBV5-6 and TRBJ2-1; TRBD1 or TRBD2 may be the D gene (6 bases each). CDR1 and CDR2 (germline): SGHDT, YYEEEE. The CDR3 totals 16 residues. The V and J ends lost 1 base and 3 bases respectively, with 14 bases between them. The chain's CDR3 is CASSLFGGPLYNEQFF. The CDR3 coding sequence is TGTGCCAGCAGCTTGTTTGGGGGGCCCCTCTACAATGAGCAGTTCTTC.

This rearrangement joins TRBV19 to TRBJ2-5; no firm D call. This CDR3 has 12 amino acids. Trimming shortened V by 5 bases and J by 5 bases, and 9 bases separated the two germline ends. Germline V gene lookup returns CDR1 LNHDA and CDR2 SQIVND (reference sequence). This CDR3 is CASSYGSETQYF. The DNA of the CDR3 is TGTGCCAGTAGTTACGGCTCGGAGACCCAGTACTTC.

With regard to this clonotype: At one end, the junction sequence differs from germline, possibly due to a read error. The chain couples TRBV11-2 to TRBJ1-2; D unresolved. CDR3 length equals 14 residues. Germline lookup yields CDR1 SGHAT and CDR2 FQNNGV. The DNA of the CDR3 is TGTGCCGGCAGCCATCGCGATAGGCCGAATGGCTACACCTTC. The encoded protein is CAGSHRDRPNGYTF.

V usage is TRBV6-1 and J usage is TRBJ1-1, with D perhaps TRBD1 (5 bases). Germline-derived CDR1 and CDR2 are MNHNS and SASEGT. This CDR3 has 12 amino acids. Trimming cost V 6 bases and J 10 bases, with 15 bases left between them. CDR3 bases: TGTGCCAGCAGGCTGACCAGGGAAGGAGCTTTCTTT. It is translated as CASRLTREGAFF.

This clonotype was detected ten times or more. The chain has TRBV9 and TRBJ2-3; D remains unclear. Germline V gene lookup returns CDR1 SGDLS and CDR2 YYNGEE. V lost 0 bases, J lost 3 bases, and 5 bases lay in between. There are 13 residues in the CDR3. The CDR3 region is CASSVGLTDTQYF. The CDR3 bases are TGTGCCAGCAGCGTAGGGCTGACAGATACGCAGTATTTT.

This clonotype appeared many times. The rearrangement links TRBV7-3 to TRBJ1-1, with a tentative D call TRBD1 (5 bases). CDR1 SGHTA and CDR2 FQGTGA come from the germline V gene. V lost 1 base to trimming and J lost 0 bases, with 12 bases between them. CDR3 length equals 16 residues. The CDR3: CASSLNGGTMNTEAFF. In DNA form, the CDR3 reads TGTGCCAGCAGCTTAAATGGGGGGACGATGAACACTGAAGCTTTCTTT.

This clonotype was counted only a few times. Written as DNA, the CDR3 is TGCAGTGCCCCGAGGGGGAGCTCCTATAATTCACCCCTCCACTTT. Its translation: CSAPRGSSYNSPLHF. The chain has TRBV20-1 and TRBJ1-6; tentatively, D is TRBD1 (6 bases). Germline V gene lookup returns CDR1 DFQATT and CDR2 SNEGSKA (reference sequence). V was pared by 6 bases and J by 0 bases, with 12 bases between. CDR3 length: 15 amino acids.

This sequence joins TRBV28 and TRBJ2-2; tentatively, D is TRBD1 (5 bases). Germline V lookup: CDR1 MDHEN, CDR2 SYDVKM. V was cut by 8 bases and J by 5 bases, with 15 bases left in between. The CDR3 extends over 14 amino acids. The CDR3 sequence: CASGIRVRTGELFF. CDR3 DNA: TGTGCCAGCGGTATCAGGGTTCGGACCGGGGAGCTGTTTTTT.